This T cell receptor (beta chain) is drawn from a study of OX40 agonist ivuxolimab in advanced cancers. CDR1 is DFQATT and CDR2 is SNEGSKA in the germline V gene (reference sequence). The CDR3 length is 11 residues. Between the trimmed V and J ends, which lost 3 bases and 5 bases, there was a span of 7 bases. Worth noting for this clone: Its antigen is currently unknown. Other DNA sequences from this sample encode an identical CDR3 as well.

The protocol was immunoSEQ multiplex PCR, while the TCRdb copy is restricted to in-frame clones and leaves out a portion. The sample shows 85,000 to 100,000 clones, 85% of them seen only once. Overall study findings and caveats: Average numbers of expanded clones were greater in CD8+ T cells than in CD4+.

Sequences were derived from CD4+ or CD8+ T cells sorted from blood, sampled in a trial of the OX40 agonist ivuxolimab. The chain links TRBV20-1 to TRBJ2-5; D is ambiguous. This sequence was found in an adult with an advanced solid tumor such as melanoma, head and neck, liver or kidney cancer. CDR3 DNA sequence: TGCAGTGCTAGCCCTGGGGAGACCCAGTACTTC. Translating it yields CSASPGETQYF.